Sequencing of this T cell receptor beta chain was carried out in a study of regulatory T cells in long-lasting Graves disease. Overall study context: Those Graves' patients who were newly diagnosed had been on antithyroid drugs under 3 months.

This CDR3 contains 19 residues. V dropped 4 bases and J dropped 0 bases, with 22 bases sitting between them. Germline V CDR1 and CDR2: SEHNR, FQNEAQ (reference sequence). Time point defined: newly diagnosed GD, antithyroid drugs for less than 3 months. PBMC RNA was the source of the TCR library. In regard to this clonotype: What it binds is unknown.

Relying on iRepertoire HTBI primers and Arm-PCR of CDR3 regions, the team built TCR beta libraries. Each CDR3 protein is one row after TCRdb ran MiXCR on the multiplex PCR reads. The sample holds about 450,000 distinct CDR3 sequences; less than 20% are singletons and the top ten take around 11%. Overall study results and limits: Persistent disease was associated with favored TRBV28 usage and with favored use of TRBJ1-2 and TRBJ2-5.

In addition, the sample was reused for a study of T cells in Graves' hyperthyroidism and ophthalmopathy. That study adds: Reasons for excluding patients were uncontrolled infection, other autoimmune disease, pregnancy or lactation.

This clonotype was obtained from a woman aged 30 to 39 with Graves disease. The sequencing here drew on peripheral blood mononuclear cells (PBMCs), taken at new diagnosis, from a patient treated with antithyroid drugs. This chain connects TRBV7-9 to TRBJ1-5, with no clear D. This CDR3 reads CASSSQRPGDGYSNQPQHF. In DNA form, the CDR3 reads TGTGCCAGCAGCTCCCAGAGGCCCGGCGACGGATATAGCAATCAGCCCCAGCATTTT. Full variable domain (outside the CDR3, taken from reference TRBV7-9 and TRBJ1-5): DTGVSQNPRHKITKRGQNVTFRCDPISEHNRLYWYRQTLGQGPEFLTYFQNEAQLEKSRLLSDRFSAERPKGSFSTLEIQRTEQGDSAMYLCASSSQRPGDGYSNQPQHFGDGTRLSIL.